The next 2 T cell receptor beta chains were all read from a single sample in a study of T-cell memory formation after mild COVID-19. TCRdb re-called the 5' RACE reads through MiXCR, storing one row per CDR3 protein. The sample consists of roughly 310,000 distinct CDR3 sequences, 15% to 20% of them appearing once. The specimen was PBMCs or a T cell subset sorted from them (not recorded which). The receptors were gathered from a man aged 18 to 29 who had mild COVID-19 (a few samples of this study predate the infection). Cell type and time point are not known.

The rearrangement joins TRBV11-2 to TRBJ2-2; D possibly corresponds to TRBD1 (5 bases). The CDR3 totals 15 residues. V was clipped by 3 bases and J by 6 bases, with 14 bases between them. Germline V gives CDR1 SGHAT, CDR2 FQNNGV. CDR3 DNA: TGTGCCAGCAGCTTTTTCTGGGGCGAGGCCGGGGAGCTGTTTTTT. This translates into CASSFFWGEAGELFF.

The genes are TRBV14 and TRBJ1-1; perhaps TRBD1 as D (5 bases). This CDR3 region has 15 residues. V shed 1 base and J shed 4 bases, with 13 bases lying between them. In germline, CDR1 is SGHDN, CDR2 FVKESK. CDR3 coding DNA: TGTGCCAGCAGCCAAGGCACGGGGGTTGTCACTGAAGCTTTCTTT. It yields the protein CASSQGTGVVTEAFF.